The subject of this entry is one TCR beta chain. These data are taken from a study of blood T cell repertoires in COVID-19. The wider study: From the United States, Italy and Spain came samples of acute and convalescent COVID-19. Sources were T cells, B-cell-depleted T cells, or PBMCs; the material itself was cDNA or gDNA.

The CDR3 is 17 amino acids. V gave up 1 base and J gave up 2 bases; unmatched junction bases: 6. The germline gives CDR1 SGHTA, CDR2 FQGNSA. Profiling relied on immunoSEQ multiplex PCR, and the TCRdb table lists in-frame clones only, not all of them. The sample carries fewer than 250,000 clones, around 90% recorded once. The V gene is TRBV7-2, the J gene TRBJ2-2; 8 positions agree with TRBD2. The sequencing input was peripheral blood. The clonotype originates from a young man with COVID-19, enrolled during active disease. In nucleotides, the CDR3 is TGTGCCAGCAGCTTAGTGTGGCGGGGGGATAACACCGGGGAGCTGTTTTTT. Its translation is CASSLVWRGDNTGELFF.